These 17 T cell receptor beta chains came from one sample sequenced in a study of control samples from healthy donors and cancer patients. Libraries were prepared by immunoSEQ multiplex PCR; TCRdb keeps only in-frame clonotypes and omits some of them. The table includes 150,000 or so clones, about 90% detected once. The sequencing sample was made of blood. The receptors were sampled from a man aged 18 to 30 in good health.

This clone came up once. V gene TRBV28 combines with J gene TRBJ2-1, with 8 nucleotides matching TRBD2. The CDR3 is made up of 15 amino acids. The trim removed 3 bases at V and 5 bases at J, leaving 6 bases unmatched. Germline CDR1 MDHEN, CDR2 SYDVKM. The CDR3 is CASSFVGGGDNEQFF. The CDR3 region has the DNA TGTGCCAGCAGTTTTGTCGGGGGGGGAGACAATGAGCAGTTCTTC. Combining the CDR3 with reference TRBV28 and TRBJ2-1 gives the whole variable domain DVKVTQSSRYLVKRTGEKVFLECVQDMDHENMFWYRQDPGLGLRLIYFSYDVKMKEKGDIPEGYSVSREKKERFSLILESASTNQTSMYLCASSFVGGGDNEQFFGPGTRLTVL.

V and J are TRBV7-9 and TRBJ1-4, with D maybe TRBD1 (5 bases). This CDR3 is built from 14 residues. Germline loops: CDR1 SEHNR, CDR2 FQNEAQ (reference sequence). The V end lost 3 bases, the J end lost 0 bases, and 5 bases lay between the germline ends. This chain's CDR3 is CASSFRATNEKLFF. The CDR3 nucleotides read TGTGCCAGCAGCTTCAGGGCAACTAATGAAAAACTGTTTTTT.

The DNA for the CDR3 is TGTGCCAGCAGCCAAGTGCTAGCGGGGGGGCCGCCCACAGATACGCAGTATTTT. Its protein is CASSQVLAGGPPTDTQYF. This rearrangement joins TRBV3-1 (or the pseudogene TRBV3-2) to TRBJ2-3, with TRBD2 matching 12 bases. The CDR3 runs to 18 residues. CDR1 is LGHDT and CDR2 is YNNKEL in the germline V gene (reference sequence). Trimming took 1 base from V and 2 from J; bases not matched to a gene: 7.

Details on this clone: The sample has other DNA sequences that encode this CDR3 too. The chain carries TRBV28 and TRBJ1-1; perhaps TRBD1 as D (5 bases). CDR1 is MDHEN and CDR2 is SYDVKM in the germline V gene. Trimming removed 4 bases from V and 1 base from J, with 10 bases in between. This CDR3 contains 14 residues. CDR3 bases: TGTGCCAGCAGTTCCGGGGGAGGGAACACTGAAGCTTTCTTT. It yields the protein CASSSGGGNTEAFF.

The rearrangement links TRBV4-2 to TRBJ2-7; unclear D gene. The V end lost 0 bases, the J end lost 2 bases, and 5 bases lay between the germline ends. The CDR3 contains 13 residues. The germline V gene encodes CDR1 LGHNA and CDR2 YNFKEQ. The CDR3 spells CASSQELTYEQYF. In DNA, the CDR3 is TGTGCCAGCAGCCAAGAGCTGACCTACGAGCAGTACTTC.

This clone was seen only a few times. The V and J genes are TRBV7-8 and TRBJ1-5; maybe TRBD1 (5 bases). CDR1 SGHVS and CDR2 FQNEAQ come from the germline V gene. V dropped 3 bases and J dropped 2 bases, with 14 bases sitting between them. The CDR3 runs 16 residues. In DNA, the CDR3 is TGTGCCAGCAGCTTGTATCAGGGTTCTGGCAATCAGCCCCAGCATTTT. This codes for CASSLYQGSGNQPQHF.

V is TRBV4-3 and J is TRBJ2-1; weak D call: TRBD2 (5 bases). The V gene's germline CDR1 is LGHNA and CDR2 YSLEER. The CDR3 contains 16 residues. Trimming pared 1 base from V and 0 bases from J, leaving 10 bases between. CDR3: CASSQADGVSYNEQFF. The CDR3 region has the DNA TGCGCCAGCAGCCAAGCGGACGGGGTCTCCTACAATGAGCAGTTCTTC.

The chain recombines TRBV5-1 with TRBJ1-3; 7 nucleotides match TRBD1. The CDR3 has 14 residues. Germline V gene data show CDR1 as SGHRS and CDR2 as YFSETQ. Trimming took 0 bases from V and 4 from J; bases not matched to a gene: 1. The CDR3 DNA reads TGCGCCAGCAGCTTGGGGGACAGCGGAAACACCATATATTTT. Residues: CASSLGDSGNTIYF.

The chain combines TRBV4-3 with TRBJ2-7; D gene unclear. Germline CDR1 LGHNA, CDR2 YSLEER. Trimming removed 0 bases from V and 2 bases from J, with 20 bases in between. The CDR3 contains 18 residues. This CDR3 is CASSQEAALPDTTYEQYF. DNA for the CDR3: TGCGCCAGCAGCCAAGAGGCCGCGCTCCCTGACACGACCTACGAGCAGTACTTC.

The genes are TRBV19 and TRBJ1-4, with 7 bases identical to TRBD1. The CDR3 runs 15 residues. Germline V lookup: CDR1 LNHDA, CDR2 SQIVND (reference sequence). J was trimmed by 8 bases and V by 5 bases; bases with no gene match: 11. The CDR3 DNA reads as TGTGCCAGTAGTCCGAGACAGGGTCATTCGGAAAAACTGTTTTTT. Protein product: CASSPRQGHSEKLFF.

The gene calls are TRBV20-1 and TRBJ2-7, with unresolved D. CDR1 DFQATT and CDR2 SNEGSKA come from the germline V gene (reference sequence). V was pared by 3 bases and J by 6 bases, with 6 bases between. The CDR3 totals 10 residues. The CDR3 loop is CSASGVEQYF. CDR3 DNA: TGCAGTGCTAGTGGGGTCGAGCAGTACTTC.

The sample holds one count of this clone. The V gene is TRBV2, the J gene TRBJ2-5; 12 nucleotides line up with TRBD1. J was trimmed by 5 bases and V by 10 bases; bases with no gene match: 11. CDR1 and CDR2 (germline): SNHLY, FYNNEI. There are 15 residues in the CDR3. The CDR3 coding sequence is TGTGCCACATGCCGGGACAGGGGGCGGAGGGAGACCCAGTACTTC. Translated: CATCRDRGRRETQYF.

V and J are TRBV5-8 and TRBJ1-2; the D is unclear. This CDR3 has 12 amino acids. Germline CDR1 and CDR2: SGHTS and YDEGEE. Trimming removed 7 bases at V and 7 bases at J, with 14 bases between. CDR3 loop: CASRGNNFGYTF. CDR3 coding DNA: TGTGCCAGCCGAGGAAATAATTTTGGCTACACCTTC.

The rearrangement uses TRBV6-1 and TRBJ2-7; D possibly corresponds to TRBD2 (6 bases). From germline, CDR1 is MNHNS and CDR2 SASEGT. The V end was cut by 3 bases, the J end by 3 bases, with 15 bases between. CDR3 length equals 15 residues. This chain's CDR3 is CASSDGLRRGYEQYF. CDR3 in DNA: TGTGCCAGCAGTGACGGACTCAGGAGGGGCTACGAGCAGTACTTC.

The rearrangement joins TRBV7-2 to TRBJ2-2, with 9 positions matching TRBD1. V gave up 1 base and J gave up 6 bases; unmatched junction bases: 0. Germline CDR1 and CDR2: SGHTA and FQGNSA. CDR3 size: 14 residues. The CDR3 DNA sequence: TGTGCCAGCAGCTTAGGGGACAGGGCCGGGGAGCTGTTTTTT. This sequence encodes CASSLGDRAGELFF.

The chain has TRBV24-1 and TRBJ2-3; possibly TRBD2 for D (5 bases). Trimming shortened V by 1 base and J by 9 bases, and 10 bases separated the two germline ends. This CDR3 has 13 residues. CDR1 and CDR2 from the germline V gene are KGHDR and SFDVKD. For the CDR3, the DNA is TGTGCCACCAGTGATTTCGGGGAGAACACGCAGTATTTT. Translated, it gives CATSDFGENTQYF.

The J gene is TRBJ2-7, the V gene TRBV7-5; TRBD2, as called in the table, went unchecked against the DNA. TRBV7-5 is marked as a pseudogene. The CDR3 extends over 14 amino acids. The CDR3 loop reads CVRSLSTAEFGQYF. The DNA of the CDR3 is TGTGTCAGAAGCTTATCGACGGCGGAGTTTGGGCAGTACTTC.